The T cell receptor beta chain described here comes from a study of T cells in localized non-small cell lung cancer. General study findings and limits: Appearances in adjacent lung were noted for a median approximately 61 of the top 100 tumor clones.

Clones were read by immunoSEQ multiplex PCR, and TCRdb kept only the in-frame ones, dropping some. The sample lists around 67,000 clones, roughly 88% occurring once. Trimming shortened V by 1 base and J by 6 bases, and 7 bases separated the two germline ends. This CDR3 region has 13 residues. Germline V CDR1 and CDR2: PRHDT, FYEKMQ (reference sequence). A note on this clone: The antigen is not known.

The chain carries TRBV13 and TRBJ1-5; D is unresolved. The clonotype was recovered from a woman aged 40-69 years with stage I lung adenocarcinoma. The input for sequencing was peripheral blood, taken before any cancer treatment. CDR3 amino acids: CASSLEGGQPQHF. CDR3 nucleotides: TGTGCCAGCAGCTTAGAGGGAGGTCAGCCCCAGCATTTT.